Shown below are 29 T cell receptor beta chains from a single sample sequenced in a study of OX40 agonist ivuxolimab in advanced cancers. The assay was immunoSEQ multiplex PCR, and TCRdb's table has in-frame clones only and misses some. The sample lists roughly 52,000 clones, approximately 80% seen once, with roughly 6.5% in the top ten. Sequences were derived from CD4+ or CD8+ T cells sorted from blood, sampled in a trial of the OX40 agonist ivuxolimab. These receptors were taken from an adult with an advanced solid tumor such as melanoma, head and neck, liver or kidney cancer.

This clone was detected only a few times. The V and J genes are TRBV11-1 and TRBJ2-7; 10 bases are shared with TRBD2. V dropped 2 bases and J dropped 2; count of bases not matched to a gene: 0. CDR1 SGHAT and CDR2 FQDESV come from the germline V gene (reference sequence). There are 14 residues in the CDR3. The CDR3 nucleotides read TGTGCCAGCAGCTTACTAGCGGGGGCCTACGAGCAGTACTTC. Its protein is CASSLLAGAYEQYF.

This chain uses TRBV19 with TRBJ2-3; TRBD2 matches 16 bases. The germline gives CDR1 LNHDA, CDR2 SQIVND (reference sequence). The CDR3 loop spans 16 amino acids. The ends lost 6 bases at V and 5 bases at J; junction bases unmatched: 5. The DNA for the CDR3 is TGTGCCAGTAGCCCGGGACTAGCGGGGGGGGGAGATACGCAGTATTTT. It encodes CASSPGLAGGGDTQYF.

This clone occurred a few times. This sequence joins TRBV20-1 and TRBJ1-1; tentative D call: TRBD1 (6 bases). CDR3 length: 11 residues. Germline V CDR1 and CDR2: DFQATT, SNEGSKA (reference sequence). Trimming removed 2 bases at V and 10 bases at J, with 11 bases between. The chain's CDR3 is CSARLQGVAFF. Here the CDR3 DNA reads TGCAGTGCTAGACTACAGGGAGTAGCTTTCTTT.

The chain joins TRBV28 to TRBJ2-1, with 8 positions matching TRBD2. V was clipped by 10 bases and J by 7 bases; unmatched bases: 18. Germline V CDR1 and CDR2: MDHEN, SYDVKM. The CDR3 has 16 amino acids. CDR3 region: CATALQVGRAKNEQFF. CDR3 nucleotide sequence: TGTGCCACCGCTCTCCAGGTCGGGAGGGCGAAAAATGAGCAGTTCTTC.

This sequence joins TRBV7-9 and TRBJ2-3; D gene ambiguous. The germline V gene encodes CDR1 SEHNR and CDR2 FQNEAQ (reference sequence). The CDR3 runs 13 residues. Trimming left V 2 bases short and J 6 bases short, with 9 bases between. The CDR3 region has the DNA TGTGCCAGCAGCTTAAATCCGGCCGATACGCAGTATTTT. It specifies CASSLNPADTQYF.

The chain joins TRBV14 to TRBJ2-1; 9 bases align to TRBD2. This CDR3 has 17 amino acids. The V gene end was trimmed by 1 base and the J gene end by 6 bases; junction bases not matched to a gene: 10. Germline V gene data show CDR1 as SGHDN and CDR2 as FVKESK. CDR3 coding DNA: TGTGCCAGCAGCCAAGTGGTCCTAGCGGGGAGAGTCAATGAGCAGTTCTTC. Amino acid sequence: CASSQVVLAGRVNEQFF.

The chain recombines TRBV19 with TRBJ1-3, with D maybe TRBD1 (6 bases). There are 14 residues in the CDR3. V dropped 4 bases and J dropped 3 bases, with 10 bases sitting between them. Germline V CDR1 and CDR2: LNHDA, SQIVND (reference sequence). The CDR3 loop reads CASSRGTSGNTIYF. The CDR3 DNA follows: TGTGCCAGTAGTAGAGGGACAAGTGGAAACACCATATATTTT.

In its sample, this clone was seen a few times. J is TRBJ1-1 and V is TRBV2; 7 bases agree with TRBD1. From germline, CDR1 is SNHLY and CDR2 FYNNEI. The CDR3 covers 13 residues. V lost 6 bases to trimming and J lost 4 bases; unmatched junction nucleotides: 5. The CDR3 loop reads CASRKTGPTEAFF. The CDR3 DNA is TGTGCCAGCAGGAAGACAGGGCCCACTGAAGCTTTCTTT.

Concerning this clone itself: Other DNA variants within this sample encode the same CDR3. The chain combines TRBV29-1 with TRBJ2-1; 13 nucleotides match TRBD2. The germline V gene encodes CDR1 SQVTM and CDR2 ANQGSEA. V was clipped by 1 base and J by 4 bases; unmatched bases: 7. The CDR3 is 17 amino acids. The CDR3 DNA reads TGCAGCGTTGAAGGGACTAGCGGGAGAGACGGTTACAATGAGCAGTTCTTC. It specifies CSVEGTSGRDGYNEQFF.

The chain has TRBV9 and TRBJ2-7, with 8 bases fitting TRBD1. CDR1 and CDR2 from the germline V gene are SGDLS and YYNGEE. The CDR3 is 15 residues long. Germline trimming cut 6 bases from V and 2 bases from J; bases unmatched to any gene: 10. The DNA for the CDR3 is TGTGCCAGCACCCCCCCATGGGGACAGGCCTACGAGCAGTACTTC. This gives the protein CASTPPWGQAYEQYF.

The chain joins TRBV9 to TRBJ2-1, with D perhaps given as TRBD1 or TRBD2 (5 bases each). Germline CDR1 SGDLS, CDR2 YYNGEE. The CDR3 has 14 residues. Trimming removed 1 base from V and 7 bases from J, with 12 bases in between. The CDR3 sequence: CASSVWVGENEQFF. The CDR3 bases are TGTGCCAGCAGCGTATGGGTGGGGGAAAATGAGCAGTTCTTC.

Judged by abundance, this clone is medium-sized. The V and J genes are TRBV19 and TRBJ1-6, with D possibly being TRBD1 (6 bases). The germline CDR1 and CDR2 sequences are LNHDA and SQIVND (reference sequence). Trimming took 1 base from V and 6 from J, leaving 7 bases between them. The CDR3 has 14 residues. This CDR3 is CASSIAGVNSPLHF. The CDR3 DNA sequence: TGTGCCAGTAGTATAGCAGGGGTTAATTCACCCCTCCACTTT.

This clone was found a few times. The gene calls are TRBV7-8 and TRBJ2-2; 15 bases match TRBD2. V gave up 1 base and J gave up 6 bases; unmatched junction bases: 6. The CDR3 is 18 residues long. Germline V gene lookup returns CDR1 SGHVS and CDR2 FQNEAQ. CDR3 region: CASSLGRTSGRAAGELFF. For the CDR3, the DNA is TGTGCCAGCAGCTTAGGCCGGACTAGCGGGAGGGCAGCCGGGGAGCTGTTTTTT.

The chain uses TRBV28 and TRBJ1-1; 7 positions agree with TRBD1. Germline loops: CDR1 MDHEN, CDR2 SYDVKM. V gave up 10 bases and J gave up 1 base; unmatched junction bases: 9. CDR3 length: 14 amino acids. Here the CDR3 reads CATAPGTENTEAFF. Written as DNA, the CDR3 is TGTGCCACCGCCCCCGGGACAGAGAACACTGAAGCTTTCTTT.

This rearrangement joins TRBV6-1 to TRBJ1-2, with 7 bases that match TRBD1. The germline CDR1 and CDR2 sequences are MNHNS and SASEGT. The CDR3 totals 18 residues. Unmatched junction bases numbered 14, after V lost 2 bases and J lost 2 bases. In DNA form, the CDR3 reads TGTGCCAGCAGTGAACATGTTGACAGGGAGGGAAAGAACTATGGCTACACCTTC. As protein: CASSEHVDREGKNYGYTF.

The chain is built from TRBV18 and TRBJ1-1; D unclear. CDR1 and CDR2 from the germline V gene are KGHSH and LQKENI. CDR3 size: 13 residues. V was pared by 7 bases and J by 1 base, with 10 bases between. CDR3 DNA sequence: TGTGCCAGCTTGGCGTTAGCGAACACTGAAGCTTTCTTT. Its protein product is CASLALANTEAFF.

The J gene is TRBJ2-7, the V gene TRBV28; D gene ambiguous. Germline V lookup: CDR1 MDHEN, CDR2 SYDVKM. The CDR3 has 12 residues. V lost 7 bases and J lost 4, with 11 bases in between. The CDR3 here is CASKDGKYEQYF. CDR3 coding DNA: TGTGCCAGCAAGGATGGCAAGTACGAGCAGTACTTC.

The V and J genes are TRBV5-4 and TRBJ1-2; D is unclear. The CDR3 is 14 residues long. V lost 0 bases to trimming and J lost 2 bases, with 8 bases between them. Germline V gives CDR1 SGHNT, CDR2 YYREEE (reference sequence). The CDR3 sequence is CASSLGTDNYGYTF. In DNA form, the CDR3 reads TGTGCCAGCAGCTTGGGGACGGACAACTATGGCTACACCTTC.

In its sample, this clone was seen a few times. The chain employs TRBV2 and TRBJ2-7, with 15 bases that match TRBD2. The junction had 1 base not matched to a gene; V was cut back by 4 bases and J by 0 bases. In germline, CDR1 is SNHLY, CDR2 FYNNEI. The CDR3 extends over 16 amino acids. CDR3 coding DNA: TGTGCCAGCAGTGGGACTAGCGGGAGGGGCTCCTACGAGCAGTACTTC. Its translation is CASSGTSGRGSYEQYF. Complete variable domain (other parts from reference TRBV2 and TRBJ2-7): EPEVTQTPSHQVTQMGQEVILRCVPISNHLYFYWYRQILGQKVEFLVSFYNNEISEKSEIFDDQFSVERPDGSNFTLKIRSTKLEDSAMYFCASSGTSGRGSYEQYFGPGTRLTVT.

There are a few counts of this clone. The chain has TRBV13 and TRBJ2-5, with TRBD1 identical over 11 bases. V lost 3 bases and J lost 4; bases outside the gene matches: 10. Germline V gene sequence: CDR1 PRHDT, CDR2 FYEKMQ (reference sequence). This CDR3 is 17 amino acids long. CDR3 region: CASSLLGQGAKRETQYF. DNA for the CDR3: TGTGCCAGCAGCTTGCTCGGACAGGGGGCAAAAAGAGAGACCCAGTACTTC.

Comments on this clone: In the same sample, other DNA sequences code for this CDR3. This chain connects TRBV15 to TRBJ2-5; D ambiguous. Germline values: CDR1 LNHNV, CDR2 YYDKDF (reference sequence). The CDR3 totals 14 residues. Trimming removed 0 bases at V and 3 bases at J, with 8 bases between. CDR3 sequence: CATSRDYTEETQYF. CDR3 in DNA: TGTGCCACCAGCAGAGATTACACAGAAGAGACCCAGTACTTC.

This clone was picked up many times. This chain uses TRBV30 with TRBJ2-7, with 8 bases lining up with TRBD1. The CDR3 consists of 13 residues. The germline gives CDR1 GTSNPN, CDR2 SVGIG (reference sequence). After removal of 3 bases from V and 5 bases from J, the junction contained 6 bases not matched to a gene. This CDR3 reads CAWRGDRRHEQYF. CDR3 DNA: TGTGCCTGGAGGGGGGACAGGAGGCACGAGCAGTACTTC.

The V and J genes are TRBV11-2 and TRBJ2-7; maybe TRBD2 (6 bases). The CDR3 runs to 14 residues. Trimming left V 5 bases short and J 4 bases short, with 15 bases between. Germline CDR1 is SGHAT and CDR2 is FQNNGV. This CDR3 reads CASSPGVGGYEQYF. The DNA of the CDR3 is TGTGCCAGCAGCCCGGGGGTCGGCGGATACGAGCAGTACTTC. The complete variable domain, with remaining parts taken from reference TRBV11-2 and TRBJ2-7, reads EAGVAQSPRYKIIEKRQSVAFWCNPISGHATLYWYQQILGQGPKLLIQFQNNGVVDDSQLPKDRFSAERLKGVDSTLKIQPAKLEDSAVYLCASSPGVGGYEQYFGPGTRLTVT.

The V gene is TRBV7-6, the J gene TRBJ2-7, with TRBD2 matching over 13 bases. This CDR3 contains 16 residues. From germline, CDR1 is SGHVS and CDR2 FNYEAQ. V was pared by 6 bases and J by 6 bases, with 11 bases of the junction left unmatched. CDR3 protein: CASSPFSGTSGTEQYF. The CDR3 DNA follows: TGTGCCAGCAGTCCCTTTTCCGGGACTAGCGGGACCGAGCAGTACTTC.

In DNA, the CDR3 is TGTGCCAGCAGCCCCCGTCCGGATCAGCCCCAGCATTTT. Translating gives CASSPRPDQPQHF. This chain joins TRBV7-6 and TRBJ1-5; D is unclear. Germline V gives CDR1 SGHVS, CDR2 FNYEAQ. The CDR3 is 13 amino acids. Trimming took off 5 bases at V and 5 bases at J, with 10 bases between the two ends.

The chain combines TRBV5-4 with TRBJ1-2, with a weak D call TRBD1 (5 bases). Trimming removed 5 bases from V and 2 bases from J, with 19 bases in between. Per the germline V gene, CDR1 is SGHNT and CDR2 is YYREEE (reference sequence). The CDR3 consists of 16 residues. CDR3 in DNA: TGTGCCAGCAGTTTACCTGGCCAGGGAGGAAACTATGGCTACACCTTC. Its translation: CASSLPGQGGNYGYTF. Looking up the rest from reference TRBV5-4 and TRBJ1-2 gives the full variable domain: ETGVTQSPTHLIKTRGQQVTLRCSSQSGHNTVSWYQQALGQGPQFIFQYYREEENGRGNFPPRFSGLQFPNYSSELNVNALELDDSALYLCASSLPGQGGNYGYTFGSGTRLTVV.

This chain joins TRBV2 and TRBJ2-1; TRBD2 aligns across 10 bases. The CDR3 runs 14 residues. Germline trimming cut 5 bases from V and 6 bases from J; bases unmatched to any gene: 4. Germline V gene sequence: CDR1 SNHLY, CDR2 FYNNEI. The DNA for the CDR3 is TGTGCCAGCAGTAGGGCTAGCGGGGGCAATGAGCAGTTCTTC. The encoded protein is CASSRASGGNEQFF.

The CDR3 DNA is TGTGCCAGCAGGGACAGGGGGCAGGGCAATCAGCCCCAGCATTTT. As protein: CASRDRGQGNQPQHF. The genes are TRBV2 and TRBJ1-5, with TRBD1 matching over 11 bases. The CDR3 extends over 15 amino acids. The V and J ends lost 6 bases and 2 bases, in that order; junction bases with no gene match: 3. Germline V gives CDR1 SNHLY, CDR2 FYNNEI.

The J gene is TRBJ1-4, the V gene TRBV28; unclear D gene. V was cut by 2 bases and J by 0 bases, with 4 bases left in between. The germline V gene has CDR1 MDHEN and CDR2 SYDVKM. The CDR3 covers 14 residues. CDR3 amino acids: CASSLDATNEKLFF. Written as DNA, the CDR3 is TGTGCCAGCAGTTTAGATGCAACTAATGAAAAACTGTTTTTT.